The 27 T cell receptor beta chains below were found in one sample sequenced in a study of T cells after yellow fever vaccination. TCRdb analysed the 5' RACE reads with MiXCR anew, one entry per CDR3 protein. Here the sample spans some 390,000 distinct CDR3 sequences, about 6% being singletons. Sequencing used PBMCs, obtained 5 days after the yellow fever booster vaccination. These receptor sequences come from a man aged 25 to 45 who received the YFV17D yellow fever vaccine.

V gene TRBV7-2 combines with J gene TRBJ2-7; 7 bases line up with TRBD1. Trimming took 5 bases from V and 2 from J; bases not matched to a gene: 6. Germline V CDR1 and CDR2: SGHTA, FQGNSA. The CDR3 is made up of 14 amino acids. CDR3 in DNA: TGTGCCAGCAGCACCGGGACAGCGACCTACGAGCAGTACTTC. Its translation is CASSTGTATYEQYF.

This clonotype showed up just a few times. The gene calls are TRBV14 and TRBJ2-5, with a weak D call TRBD2 (5 bases). V was shortened by 2 bases and J by 2 bases, with 12 bases between the two germline ends. The CDR3 loop spans 15 amino acids. Germline V lookup: CDR1 SGHDN, CDR2 FVKESK. The CDR3 loop is CASSQLGGGQETQYF. The CDR3 DNA reads as TGTGCCAGCAGCCAACTAGGCGGAGGACAAGAGACCCAGTACTTC.

There are many counts of this clonotype. The chain links TRBV7-8 to TRBJ2-1, with 7 bases that match TRBD2. J lost 7 bases, V lost 5 bases, and 17 bases had no gene match. The CDR3 covers 17 residues. The germline CDR1 and CDR2 sequences are SGHVS and FQNEAQ. The CDR3 nucleotides read TGTGCCAGCAGCCCCGGGGGTGGGAGGGACGTGATAAATGAGCAGTTCTTC. Translating it yields CASSPGGGRDVINEQFF.

This clonotype was seen many times. The chain links TRBV4-1 to TRBJ2-3, with a weak D call TRBD2 (5 bases). Trimming left V 0 bases short and J 5 bases short, with 15 bases between. The CDR3 runs 16 residues. Germline V gives CDR1 MGHRA, CDR2 YSYEKL. The CDR3: CASSQEGSPRGDTQYF. CDR3 nucleotide sequence: TGCGCCAGCAGCCAAGAGGGCTCCCCCCGGGGAGATACGCAGTATTTT.

This clonotype was detected a few times. The rearrangement links TRBV23-1 to TRBJ2-7; D possibly corresponds to TRBD1 (6 bases). TRBV23-1 is recorded as an ORF, its role being uncertain. The V end lost 9 bases, the J end lost 3 bases, and 9 bases lay between the germline ends. The CDR3 runs to 11 residues. The CDR3 loop is CAREGGYEQYF. As DNA, the CDR3 is TGCGCCAGAGAAGGGGGCTACGAGCAGTACTTC.

The sample holds a few counts of this clonotype. J is TRBJ2-1 and V is TRBV4-2; the D gene is possibly TRBD2 (6 bases). This CDR3 comprises 15 residues. The V gene lost 0 bases and the J gene lost 10 bases, with 16 bases spanning the gap. From germline, CDR1 is LGHNA and CDR2 YNFKEQ. Here the CDR3 reads CASSQDSGGNTEQFF. CDR3 DNA: TGTGCCAGCAGCCAAGATTCTGGAGGGAACACGGAGCAGTTCTTC.

This clonotype was counted at least ten times. The chain uses TRBV4-2 and TRBJ2-5, with D unclear. This CDR3 comprises 13 residues. Germline V lookup: CDR1 LGHNA, CDR2 YNFKEQ. V dropped 4 bases and J dropped 4 bases, with 10 bases sitting between them. CDR3: CASSPTVRETQYF. CDR3 nucleotide sequence: TGTGCCAGCAGCCCCACGGTGAGAGAGACCCAGTACTTC.

This clonotype has ten or more counts. The rearrangement uses TRBV18 and TRBJ2-5; a weak D match, TRBD1 (6 bases). The CDR3 has 13 amino acids. Trimming cost V 7 bases and J 1 base, with 10 bases left between them. Germline values: CDR1 KGHSH, CDR2 LQKENI. The CDR3 coding sequence is TGTGCCAGCTTGCGGACAGTCCAAGAGACCCAGTACTTC. It is translated as CASLRTVQETQYF.

The chain uses TRBV5-1 and TRBJ2-2, with 7 bases matching TRBD2. The CDR3 has 14 residues. Germline V gene sequence: CDR1 SGHRS, CDR2 YFSETQ. V was pared by 4 bases and J by 7 bases, with 7 bases of the junction left unmatched. CDR3 bases: TGCGCCAGCAGCCCTAGGGCGGGAGTCGGGGAGCTGTTTTTT. It codes for CASSPRAGVGELFF.

As regards this clonotype: The junction and the germline gene differ at one end; a read error may be behind it. The chain couples TRBV7-9 to TRBJ2-3; 10 bases are shared with TRBD2. The CDR3 consists of 17 residues. The V gene's germline CDR1 is SEHNR and CDR2 FQNEAQ (reference sequence). DNA for the CDR3: TGTGCCAGCAGCTTAGAGGGGAGCGGGAGGGCCTCGGATACGCGGTATTTT. Translated, it gives CASSLEGSGRASDTRYF.

This clonotype was recorded at least ten times. This rearrangement joins TRBV18 to TRBJ2-1; D is unclear. Germline loops: CDR1 KGHSH, CDR2 LQKENI. Trimming removed 3 bases at V and 4 bases at J, with 13 bases between. CDR3 length: 15 amino acids. The CDR3 loop reads CASSPSGPDYNEQFF. The CDR3 nucleotides are TGTGCCAGCTCACCCTCCGGGCCCGATTACAATGAGCAGTTCTTC.

The sample holds a few counts of this clonotype. This chain connects TRBV6-5 to TRBJ1-5; D is ambiguous. V was trimmed by 2 bases and J by 3 bases, leaving 8 bases between them. Germline CDR1 reads MNHEY; CDR2 reads SVGAGI. This CDR3 has 14 residues. CDR3 residues: CASSYAGPNQPQHF. The CDR3 DNA reads TGTGCCAGCAGTTACGCAGGACCCAATCAGCCCCAGCATTTT.

The sample holds a few counts of this clonotype. The chain uses TRBV12-3 or TRBV12-4 and TRBJ2-3; 10 nucleotides agree with TRBD2. The CDR3 covers 15 residues. Unmatched junction bases numbered 8, after V lost 10 bases and J lost 1 base. CDR3 sequence (DNA): TGTGCCACAAGGAGGCTAGCGGGAGGCACAGATACGCAGTATTTT. This sequence encodes CATRRLAGGTDTQYF.

This clonotype was detected a few times. The V gene is TRBV6-2 or TRBV6-3, the J gene TRBJ2-5; possible D gene TRBD1, 6 bases. The CDR3 is 17 amino acids. V gave up 6 bases and J gave up 4 bases, with 24 bases separating them. Germline V lookup: CDR1 MNHEY, CDR2 SVGEGT. CDR3 nucleotide sequence: TGTGCCAGCAGACCCTACAGGGACCGCGGAGTCCGAGAGACCCAGTACTTC. Encoded protein: CASRPYRDRGVRETQYF.

The genes are TRBV12-3 or TRBV12-4 and TRBJ1-5, with no clear D. Trimming left V 3 bases short and J 5 bases short, with 11 bases between. The CDR3 consists of 14 residues. CDR3 region: CASSFRSEDQPQHF. In DNA, the CDR3 is TGTGCCAGCAGTTTCCGATCTGAGGATCAGCCCCAGCATTTT.

J is TRBJ2-6 and V is TRBV6-1; D possibly uses TRBD1 or TRBD2 (5 bases each). V gave up 8 bases and J gave up 4 bases, with 21 bases separating them. The CDR3 contains 17 residues. Germline-derived CDR1 and CDR2 are MNHNS and SASEGT. The CDR3 nucleotides are TGTGCCAGCGGTCAGGGTATCGGGGATCTGGGGGCCAACGTCCTGACTTTC. Protein product: CASGQGIGDLGANVLTF.

Only a few counts were recorded for this clonotype. The chain has TRBV9 and TRBJ2-7; weak D call: TRBD2 (6 bases). The germline gives CDR1 SGDLS, CDR2 YYNGEE. Trimming shortened V by 4 bases and J by 6 bases, and 17 bases separated the two germline ends. The CDR3 loop spans 14 amino acids. For the CDR3, the DNA is TGTGCCAGCAGCTCCCGGGGACTTTCAGGCGAGCAGTACTTC. It encodes CASSSRGLSGEQYF. Together with reference TRBV9 and TRBJ2-7, the CDR3 gives the full variable domain: DSGVTQTPKHLITATGQRVTLRCSPRSGDLSVYWYQQSLDQGLQFLIQYYNGEERAKGNILERFSAQQFPDLHSELNLSSLELGDSALYFCASSSRGLSGEQYFGPGTRLTVT.

This clonotype showed up many times. V and J are TRBV7-3 and TRBJ2-3; TRBD1 might be the D (6 bases). Trimming pared 8 bases from V and 1 base from J, leaving 13 bases between. Germline V gene lookup returns CDR1 SGHTA and CDR2 FQGTGA. The CDR3 has 14 amino acids. The CDR3 DNA reads as TGTGCCAGCCAGGGGACGTCGGGCACAGATACGCAGTATTTT. Its protein is CASQGTSGTDTQYF.

This clonotype has ten or more counts. V is TRBV2 and J is TRBJ2-5, with 8 bases lining up with TRBD2. Germline CDR1 SNHLY, CDR2 FYNNEI. This CDR3 has 15 residues. V lost 3 bases, J lost 7 bases, and 10 bases stayed unmatched. Here the CDR3 reads CASSETSEGWRTQYF. The CDR3 nucleotides are TGTGCCAGCAGTGAGACTAGCGAAGGGTGGAGGACCCAGTACTTC.

On this clonotype: Germline and junction disagree at one end, which may indicate a read error. The chain combines TRBV12-3 or TRBV12-4 with TRBJ2-7; 8 bases match TRBD1. The CDR3 consists of 18 residues. The CDR3 DNA sequence: TGTGCCATCAGTTTTGCGTTCGCCGCCGGGACAGGATCGTACGAGCAGTACTTC. Its translation: CAISFAFAAGTGSYEQYF.

This clonotype was found a few times. The V gene is TRBV2, the J gene TRBJ2-7; a possible D gene is TRBD1 (5 bases). Trimming cost V 6 bases and J 6 bases, with 15 bases left between them. Germline CDR1 SNHLY, CDR2 FYNNEI. The CDR3 runs 13 residues. The DNA for the CDR3 is TGTGCCAGCAGCGCGCAACAGGATTCCGAGCAGTACTTC. Its translation is CASSAQQDSEQYF.

Concerning this clonotype: Germline is not matched at one junction end, which may reflect a read error. The CDR3 spells CASGFGVNYGYTF. DNA for the CDR3: TGTGCCAGCGGCTTTGGGGTGAACTATGGCTACACCTTC. The genes are TRBV5-5 and TRBJ1-2; D remains unclear. The CDR3 runs 13 residues. Per the germline V gene, CDR1 is SGHKS and CDR2 is YYEKEE (reference sequence).

The chain recombines TRBV6-1 with TRBJ2-7, with 7 positions matching TRBD2. Trimming took 7 bases from V and 2 from J; bases not matched to a gene: 8. The germline V gene has CDR1 MNHNS and CDR2 SASEGT. This CDR3 spans 14 amino acids. Written as DNA, the CDR3 is TGTGCCAGCATTGATCCTAGCGGAACCTACGAGCAGTACTTC. Its protein product is CASIDPSGTYEQYF.

As concerns this clonotype: Being one base from a much bigger clone, this may be a read error. This chain joins TRBV2 and TRBJ2-1; 14 nucleotides align to TRBD2. The CDR3 totals 17 residues. The V and J ends lost 10 bases and 6 bases, in that order; junction bases with no gene match: 14. Looked up from germline, CDR1 is SNHLY and CDR2 is FYNNEI. CDR3 in amino acids: CAISRGSGLAGANEQFF. CDR3 in DNA: TGTGCCATCAGCCGCGGCTCGGGACTAGCGGGAGCCAATGAGCAGTTCTTC.

This clonotype showed up many times. V and J are TRBV20-1 and TRBJ2-7; TRBD2 is a possible D gene (5 bases). This CDR3 contains 13 residues. Trimming left V 5 bases short and J 1 base short, with 12 bases between. Germline V gene data show CDR1 as DFQATT and CDR2 as SNEGSKA (reference sequence). CDR3 in DNA: TGCAGTGCTTATAACGGGATTTCCTACGAGCAGTACTTC. It translates to CSAYNGISYEQYF.

This clonotype has more than one count but fewer than ten. The chain has TRBV20-1 and TRBJ2-1; D may be TRBD1 or TRBD2 (5 bases each). V shed 3 bases and J shed 3 bases, with 9 bases lying between them. The germline gives CDR1 DFQATT, CDR2 SNEGSKA (reference sequence). This CDR3 comprises 13 residues. CDR3 loop: CSARGEYYNEQFF. Written as DNA, the CDR3 is TGCAGTGCTAGGGGGGAGTACTACAATGAGCAGTTCTTC.

This clonotype has ten or more counts. This chain connects TRBV19 to TRBJ2-3, with unresolved D. V lost 4 bases to trimming and J lost 1 base, with 3 bases between them. CDR3 length: 12 amino acids. Germline V gene data show CDR1 as LNHDA and CDR2 as SQIVND (reference sequence). CDR3 sequence reads: CASSTGTDTQYF. The DNA of the CDR3 is TGTGCCAGTAGTACCGGCACAGATACGCAGTATTTT.